Only one count was recorded for the clone carrying this T cell receptor beta chain. The repertoire was sequenced with immunoSEQ multiplex PCR; TCRdb's copy has only in-frame clones and lacks some. The table lists a few hundred thousand clones, roughly 91% of them singletons. The germline CDR1 and CDR2 sequences are SGHRS and YFSETQ. The V and J ends lost 3 bases and 4 bases, in that order; junction bases with no gene match: 14. CDR3 size: 18 residues. The data were obtained in a study of blood T cell repertoires in COVID-19. The sequence derives from a woman in her sixties or seventies who had recovered from COVID-19. The sample taken for sequencing was PBMCs or T cells enriched from blood (not recorded which). The chain has TRBV5-1 and TRBJ1-3, with 9 bases lining up with TRBD1. The CDR3 sequence: CASSSAFLGQGTGNTIYF. CDR3 in DNA: TGCGCCAGCAGCTCAGCCTTTCTGGGACAGGGTACCGGAAACACCATATATTTT.